This T cell receptor beta chain was recovered during a study of T cell responses to AZD1222 COVID-19 vaccine. Broader study findings: A mostly white British donor set with more females was recruited, and clonal diversity was possibly underestimated. Targets within unmutated variant regions were reportedly found for nearly half of spike-specific TCRs.

As concerns this clone: Its specificity is not known. One end of the junction does not line up with germline, which may come from a read error. The sample contains more than one DNA sequence encoding this CDR3.

The CDR3 is 14 amino acids. Germline assignment: CDR1 SGDLS and CDR2 YYNGEE. Profiling relied on immunoSEQ multiplex PCR, and the TCRdb table lists in-frame clones only, not all of them. The sample carries around 65,000 clones, about four fifths recorded once. The TCR sequence derives from an adult who received the AZD1222 COVID-19 vaccine. The sequenced sample was peripheral blood, obtained 28 days after the second AZD1222 dose. V gene TRBV9 combines with J gene TRBJ2-5; D is possibly TRBD2 (6 bases). The CDR3 DNA follows: TGCGCCAGCAGCGTAGAACTAGCTCTGGGGACCCAGTACTTC. Its translation is CASSVELALGTQYF.